The T cell receptor beta chain described here comes from a study of T cell responses to AZD1222 COVID-19 vaccine. Notes on this clone: The antigen remains undetermined.

Whether given at about 4 or about 12 weeks, second doses were pooled. The V end was cut by 6 bases, the J end by 5 bases, with 17 bases between. Germline CDR1 is SGHAT and CDR2 is FQNNGV. This CDR3 has 14 residues. Study-wide results and caveats: Elevations in Spike-specific TCR breadth and depth followed administration of two AZD1222 doses.

Clones were sequenced by immunoSEQ multiplex PCR, and TCRdb holds only the in-frame ones, with some missing. The sample consists of roughly 170,000 clones, approximately 94% of them appearing once. The rearrangement joins TRBV11-2 to TRBJ2-7; D is ambiguous. The sequence was collected from an adult who received the AZD1222 COVID-19 vaccine. Sequencing used peripheral blood, obtained 28 days after the second AZD1222 dose. Here the CDR3 DNA reads TGTGCCAGCAGACGGGTTGGTAACGCGCACGAGCAGTACTTC. Its protein product is CASRRVGNAHEQYF.